This T cell receptor beta chain was identified in a study of cytomegalovirus exposure and HLA in healthy donors. A multiplex PCR was run with 60 Vbeta primers and 13 Jbeta primers. TCRdb's copy holds only in-frame clones and misses some; the assay was immunoSEQ multiplex PCR. Here the sample spans around 190,000 clones, just under 80% being singletons. The V gene lost 3 bases and the J gene lost 0 bases, with 14 bases spanning the gap. This CDR3 contains 16 residues. The germline V gene encodes CDR1 SGHNT and CDR2 YYREEE (reference sequence). This TCR came from a female donor in good health and CMV-seronegative. The chain combines TRBV5-4 with TRBJ2-3; D may be TRBD1 (5 bases). Sequences were obtained from PBMCs. The CDR3 reads CASSSPGQGSTDTQYF. The DNA for the CDR3 is TGTGCCAGCAGCTCACCGGGCCAGGGAAGCACAGATACGCAGTATTTT.